These T cell receptor beta chains were read from a single sample in a study of Graves' ophthalmopathy and Graves' hyperthyroidism. Via MiXCR, TCRdb re-called the multiplex PCR reads, giving one row per CDR3 protein. The table includes roughly 700,000 distinct CDR3 sequences, around 40% detected once. The sample taken for sequencing was peripheral blood. The receptors shown here come from an adult man with Graves' ophthalmopathy. The CDR3 runs from the conserved cysteine through the conserved F or W. A D gene is named only where the DNA matches it firmly. Not all rows give a size; the values are once, few, many and, for expanded clones, a class.

.	TRBV2	TRBJ1-2	.	TGTGCCAGCAGTCCACGCAGTGGGAACTATGGCTACACCTTC	CASSPRSGNYGYTF
.	TRBV14	TRBJ1-6	TRBD1	TGTGCCAGCAGCCTTAGGGACAGCATGAATTCACCCCTCCACTTT	CASSLRDSMNSPLHF
many	TRBV7-2	TRBJ1-6	.	TGTGCCAGCAGCTTCAGCAGTTGGAATTCACCCCTCCACTTT	CASSFSSWNSPLHF
few	TRBV20-1	TRBJ2-5	.	TGCAGTGCTAGAGATCTTCGGGGAGGAGAGACCCAGTACTTC	CSARDLRGGETQYF
many	TRBV2	TRBJ1-2	TRBD1	TGTGCCAGCAGACCGACAGGGATGGCCTATGGCTACACCTTC	CASRPTGMAYGYTF
.	TRBV6-6	TRBJ1-5	.	TGTGCCAGCAGTGGGACACTTTATAGCAATCAGCCCCAGCATTTT	CASSGTLYSNQPQHF
.	TRBV2	TRBJ2-7	.	TGTGCCAGCCTCTCGGGCCTGAGCTACGAGCAGTACTTC	CASLSGLSYEQYF
.	TRBV4-3	TRBJ1-5	.	TGCGCCAGCAGCCAAGGGAGACATCAGCCCCAGCATTTT	CASSQGRHQPQHF
many	TRBV4-3	TRBJ2-6	.	TGCGCCAGCAGCCGCGGGGCCAGGGGAGAGTCTGGGGCCAACGTCCTGACTTTC	CASSRGARGESGANVLTF
.	TRBV6-1	TRBJ2-5	.	TGTGCCAGCAGTGAAGAGGGCGGATACCAAGAGACCCAGTACTTC	CASSEEGGYQETQYF
many	TRBV29-1	TRBJ1-4	.	TGCAGCGTTGCGGCAGCTGAAAAACTGTTTTTT	CSVAAAEKLFF
.	TRBV25-1	TRBJ2-7	.	TGTGCCAGCAGTTCCCCGGGGGGCGGTCTCTACGAGCAGTACTTC	CASSSPGGGLYEQYF
many	TRBV9	TRBJ2-6	.	TGTGCCAGCAGCGGAAGGACCGCAGGTTGGGCCAACGTCCTGACTTTC	CASSGRTAGWANVLTF
few	TRBV2	TRBJ1-1	.	TGTGCCAGCTCACAACCAGGGACGGTGAACACTGAAGCTTTCTTT	CASSQPGTVNTEAFF
.	TRBV7-9	TRBJ2-3	TRBD1	TGCTGGGGACAGCCTCCAACAGATACGCAGTATTTT	CWGQPPTDTQYF
many	TRBV7-8	TRBJ1-1	.	TGTGCCAGCAGCTTTAGGACTACTGAAGCTTTCTTT	CASSFRTTEAFF
.	TRBV7-9	TRBJ2-2	.	TGTGCCAGCAGCCGGGCTGCGGGACAGAACACCGGGGAGCTGTTTTTT	CASSRAAGQNTGELFF
.	TRBV7-7	TRBJ2-3	TRBD2	TGTGCCAGCAGCCCAGGTGGCGGGAGGGGAGATACGCAGTATTTT	CASSPGGGRGDTQYF
few	TRBV20-1	TRBJ2-7	.	TGCAGTGCTACAATCCGACGGGCCTACGAGCAGTACTTC	CSATIRRAYEQYF
many	TRBV15	TRBJ2-7	.	TGTGCCACCAGCACCCGGGCTTACGAGCAGTACTTC	CATSTRAYEQYF
.	TRBV2	TRBJ1-5	TRBD1	TGTGCCAGCAGGGCAAGGACAGGGAAGGAACAGCCCCAGCTTTTT	CASRARTGKEQPQLF
.	TRBV7-9	TRBJ2-3	TRBD2	TGTGCCAGCAGCTCCGGACTAGCGGGGTTCACAGATACGCAGTATTTT	CASSSGLAGFTDTQYF
few	TRBV12-3/TRBV12-4	TRBJ1-5	TRBD1	TGTGCCAGCAGCCTCACGGGGACAGACAATCAGCCCCAGCATTTT	CASSLTGTDNQPQHF
many	TRBV11-2	TRBJ2-5	TRBD1	TGTGCCAGCAGCTTATCGACAGGGTGGGAGACCCAGTACTTC	CASSLSTGWETQYF
.	TRBV10-3	TRBJ2-6	.	TGTGCCATCCTTGGGGACACCATATCCTCTGGGGCCAACGTCCTGACTTTC	CAILGDTISSGANVLTF
.	TRBV29-1	TRBJ1-1	.	TGCAGCGTTGGACCCCCGACAGGAGGAAACACTGAAGCTTTCTTT	CSVGPPTGGNTEAFF
once	TRBV9	TRBJ1-3	.	TGTGCCAGCAGCGTATATCCGGTCCTGAAATCGCCTGGAAACACCATATATTTT	CASSVYPVLKSPGNTIYF
many	TRBV7-8	TRBJ1-2	.	TGTGCCAGCAGCTTAGAAGAGTGGGGCTACACCTTC	CASSLEEWGYTF
once	TRBV2	TRBJ1-5	.	TGTGCCAGCAGTGTTTTGGCAGGGCGGGAGCCCCAGCATTTT	CASSVLAGREPQHF
many	TRBV6-4	TRBJ1-1	TRBD1	TGTGCCAGCAGTGACCGACAGGGTGAGGCTTTCTTT	CASSDRQGEAFF
.	TRBV2	TRBJ1-4	.	TGTGCCAGCGTAACATCGGGGAAGTTGGAAAAACTGTTTTTT	CASVTSGKLEKLFF
many	TRBV7-9	TRBJ1-1	.	TGCGCCAGCAGCTTGGCCGGCAGGAACACTGAAGCTTTCTTT	CASSLAGRNTEAFF
.	TRBV13	TRBJ2-7	.	TGTGCCAGCAGCGGCACACTCTTGGAGGAGCAGTACTTC	CASSGTLLEEQYF
.	TRBV6-5	TRBJ1-1	.	TGTGCCAGCAGTTACGGGCAGGCCCTTGGGACTGAAGCTTTCTTT	CASSYGQALGTEAFF
many	TRBV20-1	TRBJ1-2	.	TGCAGTGCTAGGTCCAGGGAAGGCTACACCTTC	CSARSREGYTF
many	TRBV15	TRBJ2-7	TRBD1	TGTGCCACCAGCATTGGGACAGGCCTAGCCTACGAGCAGTACTTC	CATSIGTGLAYEQYF
.	TRBV29-1	TRBJ1-2	.	TGCAGCGTTGCCGGGGCAGCTAACTATGGCTACACCTTC	CSVAGAANYGYTF
few	TRBV10-3	TRBJ1-3	TRBD1	TGTGCCAGCAGCACAGACAGGGTTCCTGGAAACACCATATATTTT	CASSTDRVPGNTIYF
few	TRBV7-9	TRBJ2-7	.	TGTGCCAGCAGCTTGAGGACACTAACACCCTACGAGCAGTACTTC	CASSLRTLTPYEQYF
.	TRBV5-1	TRBJ2-7	TRBD2	TGCGCCAGCAGCCAGACTAGCGGGGAAACCTACGAGCAGTACTTC	CASSQTSGETYEQYF
.	TRBV2	TRBJ1-5	TRBD1	TGTGCCAGCAGTCAACGAGGGGGGACAGGGGGCGTCGCCAATCAGCCCCAGCATTTT	CASSQRGGTGGVANQPQHF